A selection of T cell receptor beta chains follows, all from one sample in a study of shared clonotypes between healthy human individuals. Using immunoSEQ multiplex PCR, the repertoire was profiled, and TCRdb retains in-frame clones only, with some absent. The sample has over 2 million clones; 95% are singletons. Sample: naive CD4+ T cells sorted from blood. Receptors were obtained from a man aged 18 to 30 in good health. Both conserved end residues are part of each CDR3. The D gene is left open where the match is weak. For some rows the clone size is stated as once, few or many, or as a class when expanded; others skip it.

TRBJ2-3 | NA | NA | TRBV6-1 | CASRVYRASTDTQYF | TGTGCCAGCAGGGTTTACAGGGCGAGCACAGATACGCAGTATTTT
TRBJ1-2 | NA | TRBD1 | TRBV27 | CASQSTGRDYGYTF | TGTGCCAGCCAATCGACAGGGAGGGACTATGGCTACACCTTC
TRBJ2-3 | NA | NA | TRBV11-3 | CASSLGGEEHTQYF | TGTGCCAGCAGCTTAGGAGGGGAAGAGCATACGCAGTATTTT
TRBJ1-4 | NA | NA | TRBV5-1 | CASRVGAPNEKLFF | TGCGCCAGCAGGGTAGGGGCGCCTAATGAAAAACTGTTTTTT
TRBJ1-6 | NA | TRBD1 | TRBV11-2 | CASSRNDRGINSPLHF | TGTGCCAGCAGCCGAAATGACAGGGGAATCAATTCACCCCTCCACTTT
TRBJ2-5 | NA | NA | TRBV10-1 | CASRSALRETQYF | TGCGCCAGCAGATCGGCCCTCAGGGAGACCCAGTACTTC
TRBJ2-7 | NA | TRBD2 | TRBV28 | CASRLAGGRYEQYF | TGTGCCAGCAGGTTAGCGGGAGGGCGTTACGAGCAGTACTTC
TRBJ2-2 | NA | TRBD1 | TRBV11-3 | CASSLDAGTGNTGELFF | TGTGCCAGCAGCTTAGATGCCGGGACAGGGAACACCGGGGAGCTGTTTTTT
TRBJ2-3 | once | NA | TRBV10-3 | CAISPGSTDTQYF | TGTGCCATCAGTCCGGGGAGCACAGATACGCAGTATTTT
TRBJ2-3 | NA | TRBD2 | TRBV2 | CASSGGFGLAVHTQYF | TGTGCCAGCAGTGGGGGGTTCGGACTAGCCGTACATACGCAGTATTTT
TRBJ2-1 | NA | TRBD1 | TRBV5-4 | CASSLPDRGAYNEQFF | TGTGCCAGCAGCTTGCCCGACAGGGGAGCCTACAATGAGCAGTTCTTC
TRBJ1-3 | NA | NA | TRBV9 | CASSVESGGNTIYF | TGTGCCAGCAGCGTAGAATCAGGAGGAAACACCATATATTTT
TRBJ1-5 | NA | NA | TRBV30 | CAWRGRNQPQHF | TGTGCCTGGAGGGGGCGCAATCAGCCCCAGCATTTT
TRBJ2-6 | NA | NA | TRBV6-5 | CASSYSGALLNVLTF | TGTGCCAGCAGTTACTCCGGGGCCCTCCTCAACGTCCTGACTTTC
TRBJ1-2 | NA | TRBD1 | TRBV6-5 | CASTPQDRGNYGYTF | TGTGCCAGCACCCCACAAGACAGGGGGAACTATGGCTACACCTTC
TRBJ1-2 | NA | NA | TRBV20-1 | CSARRSYGYTF | TGCAGTGCTAGGCGGAGCTATGGCTACACCTTC
TRBJ2-5 | NA | NA | TRBV29-1 | CSSRGGNWETQYF | TGCTCCTCCCGAGGGGGAAATTGGGAGACCCAGTACTTC
TRBJ1-6 | NA | NA | TRBV19 | CASSIGLDSPLHF | TGTGCCAGTAGTATAGGGTTGGATTCACCCCTCCACTTT
TRBJ1-1 | NA | NA | TRBV2 | CASIQTGGTEAFF | TGTGCCAGCATCCAAACCGGGGGAACTGAAGCTTTCTTT
TRBJ1-6 | NA | NA | TRBV28 | CASRVNNSPLHF | TGTGCCAGCAGGGTTAATAATTCACCCCTCCACTTT
TRBJ1-1 | NA | NA | TRBV27 | CASRPQGKGEAFF | TGTGCCAGCAGACCACAGGGCAAGGGTGAAGCTTTCTTT
TRBJ1-1 | NA | NA | TRBV7-9 | CASSFGQVNTEAFF | TGTGCCAGCAGCTTCGGCCAGGTGAACACTGAAGCTTTCTTT
TRBJ2-7 | NA | NA | TRBV27 | CASSREGRGPYEQYF | TGTGCCAGCAGTCGCGAAGGGCGGGGCCCTTACGAGCAGTACTTC
TRBJ2-1 | once | NA | TRBV9 | CASSGEQGRNNEQFF | TGTGCCAGCAGCGGCGAGCAGGGTAGGAACAATGAGCAGTTCTTC
TRBJ1-4 | NA | NA | TRBV29-1 | CSVSSGPGEKLFF | TGCAGCGTTTCTTCAGGGCCGGGTGAAAAACTGTTTTTT
TRBJ2-7 | NA | TRBD2 | TRBV11-2 | CASRLTGGGEQYF | TGTGCCAGCAGGCTTACGGGAGGGGGCGAGCAGTACTTC
TRBJ2-5 | NA | NA | TRBV6-1 | CASSDRGWETQYF | TGTGCCAGCAGTGACCGGGGGTGGGAGACCCAGTACTTC
TRBJ2-2 | NA | NA | TRBV21-1 | CASSLEGEDRGPGGELFF | TGTGCCAGCAGCCTGGAGGGAGAGGACAGGGGGCCCGGCGGGGAGCTGTTTTTT
TRBJ1-6 | NA | NA | TRBV5-8 | CASSPVTLSSYNSPLHF | TGTGCCAGCAGCCCCGTGACCCTAAGCTCCTATAATTCACCCCTCCACTTT
TRBJ2-5 | NA | NA | TRBV5-1 | CASQPGGANPLPQYF | TGCGCCAGTCAACCGGGGGGCGCGAACCCCTTACCCCAGTACTTC
TRBJ2-7 | NA | NA | TRBV11-2 | CASSLGRLGTVYEQYF | TGTGCCAGCAGCTTAGGTAGACTAGGAACAGTCTACGAGCAGTACTTC
TRBJ1-2 | NA | NA | TRBV6-6 | CASNPGANYGYTF | TGTGCCAGCAACCCGGGAGCCAACTATGGCTACACCTTC
TRBJ1-2 | once | NA | TRBV7-9 | CASSLALRSYGYTF | TGTGCCAGCAGCTTAGCCCTACGGAGCTATGGCTACACCTTC
TRBJ2-1 | NA | NA | TRBV30 | CAWSASLPPNEQFF | TGTGCCTGGAGTGCTAGCCTACCCCCCAATGAGCAGTTCTTC
TRBJ2-7 | NA | TRBD1 | TRBV10-3 | CAISESRPGQGSYEQYF | TGTGCCATCAGTGAGTCGAGGCCGGGACAGGGTTCCTACGAGCAGTACTTC
TRBJ2-3 | NA | TRBD2 | TRBV9 | CASSWSGRGTDTQYF | TGTGCCAGCTCCTGGAGCGGGAGAGGCACAGATACGCAGTATTTT
TRBJ1-5 | NA | NA | TRBV18 | CASSPGAADSNQPQHF | TGTGCCAGCTCACCTGGGGCCGCAGATAGCAATCAGCCCCAGCATTTT
TRBJ2-1 | NA | TRBD2 | TRBV2 | CASGTSGSWNNEQFF | TGTGCCAGCGGGACTAGCGGGAGTTGGAACAATGAGCAGTTCTTC
TRBJ1-5 | NA | NA | TRBV2 | CASSGSVSNQPQHF | TGTGCCAGCAGTGGATCTGTTAGCAATCAGCCCCAGCATTTT
TRBJ2-5 | NA | NA | TRBV25-1 | CASSVSETQYF | TGTGCCAGCAGTGTCTCGGAGACCCAGTACTTC
TRBJ2-1 | NA | TRBD2 | TRBV6-5 | CASSYRTAGGYNEQFF | TGTGCCAGCAGTTACCGCACAGCGGGAGGTTACAATGAGCAGTTCTTC
TRBJ2-1 | NA | NA | TRBV19 | CASSIVHLSSYNEQFF | TGTGCCAGTAGTATAGTACACCTTAGCTCCTACAATGAGCAGTTCTTC
TRBJ2-5 | NA | NA | TRBV5-1 | CASSLALGTQYF | TGCGCCAGCAGCTTGGCCCTGGGAACCCAGTACTTC
TRBJ2-5 | NA | TRBD1 | TRBV5-4 | CASSGTGWAQETQYF | TGTGCCAGCAGTGGGACAGGGTGGGCCCAAGAGACCCAGTACTTC